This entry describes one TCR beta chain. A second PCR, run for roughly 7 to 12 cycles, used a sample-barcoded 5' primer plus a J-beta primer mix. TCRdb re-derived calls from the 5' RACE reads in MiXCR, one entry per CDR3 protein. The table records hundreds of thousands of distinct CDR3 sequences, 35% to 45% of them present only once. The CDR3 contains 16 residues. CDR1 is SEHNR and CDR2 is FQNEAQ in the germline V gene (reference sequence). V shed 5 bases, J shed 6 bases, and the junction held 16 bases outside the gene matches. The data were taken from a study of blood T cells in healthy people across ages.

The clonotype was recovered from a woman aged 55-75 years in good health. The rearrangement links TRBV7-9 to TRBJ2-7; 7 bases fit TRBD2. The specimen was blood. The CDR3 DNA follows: TGTGCCAGCAGCCCCCGCGTTTCGGCGGGAGCGGCCGAGCAGTACTTC. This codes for CASSPRVSAGAAEQYF.